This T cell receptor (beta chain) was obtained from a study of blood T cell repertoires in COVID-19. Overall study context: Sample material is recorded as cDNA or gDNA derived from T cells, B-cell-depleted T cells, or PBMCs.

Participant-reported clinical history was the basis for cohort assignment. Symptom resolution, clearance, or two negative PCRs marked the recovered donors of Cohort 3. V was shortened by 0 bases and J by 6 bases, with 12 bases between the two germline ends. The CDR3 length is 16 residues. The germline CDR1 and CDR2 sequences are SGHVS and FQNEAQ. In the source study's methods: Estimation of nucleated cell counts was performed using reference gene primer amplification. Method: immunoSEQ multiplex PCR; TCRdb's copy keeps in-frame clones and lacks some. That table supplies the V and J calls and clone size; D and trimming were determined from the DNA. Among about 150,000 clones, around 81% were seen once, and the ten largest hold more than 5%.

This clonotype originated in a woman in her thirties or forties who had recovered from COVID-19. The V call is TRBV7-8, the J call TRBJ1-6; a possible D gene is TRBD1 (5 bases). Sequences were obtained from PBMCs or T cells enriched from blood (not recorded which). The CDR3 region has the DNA TGTGCCAGCAGCTTAGCTGGGGCCTTAAGTAATTCACCCCTCCACTTT. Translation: CASSLAGALSNSPLHF.